This is a list of T cell receptor beta chains from one sample in a study of blood T cell repertoires in COVID-19. Assay used: immunoSEQ multiplex PCR; TCRdb lists only in-frame clones, some missing. The sample consists of 90,000 to 130,000 clones, around 80% of them appearing once. The sequenced sample was peripheral blood. The receptor source for this set is a woman of 80 years or more with acute or convalescent COVID-19. CDR3s include the opening cysteine and the closing phenylalanine or tryptophan. A D gene is named only where the DNA matches it firmly. Clone size, where shown, is once, few, many, or a class for clones that have expanded.

j_call | clone_size | d_call | v_call | cdr3_aa | cdr3_nt
TRBJ2-1 | . | . | TRBV5-4 | CASSVGGGSYNEQFF | TGTGCCAGCAGCGTGGGAGGCGGCTCCTACAATGAGCAGTTCTTC
TRBJ2-1 | . | . | TRBV5-1 | CASSWATSSVNEQFF | TGCGCCAGCAGCTGGGCGACTAGTTCGGTCAATGAGCAGTTCTTC
TRBJ2-1 | . | TRBD2 | TRBV27 | CASSPNGRNNEQFF | TGTGCCAGCAGCCCCAACGGGAGGAACAATGAGCAGTTCTTC
TRBJ2-1 | . | . | TRBV18 | CASSPDSSYNEQFF | TGTGCCAGCTCACCTGACAGCTCCTACAATGAGCAGTTCTTC
TRBJ1-2 | . | . | TRBV6-5 | CASRGSGNRRYGYTF | TGTGCCAGCAGAGGGAGTGGGAATCGGCGCTATGGCTACACCTTC
TRBJ2-3 | . | . | TRBV7-6 | CASSTRDSAGWTDTQYF | TGTGCCAGCAGCACCCGGGACTCCGCGGGATGGACAGATACGCAGTATTTT
TRBJ2-5 | . | TRBD2 | TRBV6-5 | CASRRGEGETQYF | TGTGCCAGCAGGCGGGGGGAAGGAGAGACCCAGTACTTC
TRBJ1-1 | few | . | TRBV27 | CASSPLQGGFAEAFF | TGTGCCAGCAGTCCTTTACAGGGAGGGTTCGCTGAAGCTTTCTTT
TRBJ1-2 | . | TRBD1 | TRBV5-6 | CASSLFTDRGVDGYTF | TGTGCCAGCAGCTTGTTCACGGACAGGGGAGTCGATGGCTACACCTTC
TRBJ1-5 | . | . | TRBV29-1 | CSAGQPNQPQHF | TGCAGCGCCGGACAGCCCAATCAGCCCCAGCATTTT
TRBJ2-3 | . | TRBD2 | TRBV6-6 | CASSRTSGGTDTQYF | TGTGCCAGCAGTCGGACTAGCGGGGGAACAGATACGCAGTATTTT
TRBJ1-1 | . | . | TRBV7-2 | CASSPPLPGGYTEAFF | TGTGCCAGCAGCCCCCCTCTCCCCGGGGGATACACTGAAGCTTTCTTT
TRBJ2-3 | . | . | TRBV4-1 | CASSQDGGKDTQYF | TGCGCCAGCAGCCAAGATGGAGGGAAAGATACGCAGTATTTT
TRBJ2-7 | . | . | TRBV18 | CASSPPSIYEQYF | TGTGCCAGCTCACCACCGAGTATCTACGAGCAGTACTTC
TRBJ2-5 | . | TRBD2 | TRBV7-2 | CASSSVVAGGQRETQYF | TGTGCCAGCAGCTCCGTCGTCGCGGGAGGGCAAAGGGAGACCCAGTACTTC
TRBJ2-1 | few | . | TRBV6-6 | CATLDTNYNEQFF | TGTGCCACCCTTGATACTAACTACAATGAGCAGTTCTTC
TRBJ2-7 | . | TRBD1 | TRBV2 | CASSRTGYEQYF | TGTGCCAGCAGTCGGACAGGGTACGAGCAGTACTTC
TRBJ2-4 | . | TRBD1 | TRBV6-1 | CASSEHQTGQGTF | TGTGCCAGCAGTGAACATCAAACGGGACAGGGGACCTTC
TRBJ1-5 | . | TRBD1 | TRBV5-6 | CASSLTGLGQQPQHF | TGTGCCAGCAGCTTGACGGGGTTGGGACAGCAGCCCCAGCATTTT
TRBJ2-3 | . | TRBD2 | TRBV10-3 | CAIGELAGRTDTQYF | TGTGCCATCGGAGAGCTAGCGGGACGCACAGATACGCAGTATTTT
TRBJ1-6 | . | . | TRBV4-1 | CASSQARGTYNSPLHF | TGCGCCAGCAGCCAAGCTAGGGGGACGTATAATTCACCCCTCCACTTT
TRBJ2-7 | few | TRBD1 | TRBV2 | CASSDSRDRKHEQYF | TGTGCCAGCAGTGATAGTAGGGACAGAAAGCACGAGCAGTACTTC
TRBJ1-4 | . | . | TRBV20-1 | CSAYSGEKLFF | TGCAGTGCCTACTCTGGTGAAAAACTGTTTTTT
TRBJ2-2 | few | . | TRBV6-6 | CASHDSQLVGELFF | TGTGCCAGCCACGACAGCCAGCTGGTCGGGGAGCTGTTTTTT
TRBJ1-2 | few | . | TRBV21-1 | CASSKTHCLYGYTF | TGTGCCAGCAGCAAAACACATTGTCTCTATGGCTACACCTTC
TRBJ2-7 | . | TRBD2 | TRBV24-1 | CATGGTSGGEYEQYF | TGTGCCACCGGAGGGACTAGCGGGGGGGAATACGAGCAGTACTTC
TRBJ1-1 | . | TRBD1 | TRBV29-1 | CSVLRTGGLTEAFF | TGCAGCGTCCTCAGGACAGGGGGCTTGACTGAAGCTTTCTTT
TRBJ1-5 | . | . | TRBV6-1 | CASSERGSNQPQHF | TGTGCCAGCAGTGAGCGGGGTAGCAATCAGCCCCAGCATTTT
TRBJ2-7 | . | TRBD2 | TRBV11-2 | CASSLAGRIIGSEQYF | TGTGCCAGCAGCTTAGCCGGGAGGATCATCGGAAGCGAGCAGTACTTC
TRBJ1-1 | . | TRBD1 | TRBV11-2 | CASSSQGAVTEAFF | TGTGCCAGCAGCTCACAGGGGGCTGTCACTGAAGCTTTCTTT
TRBJ2-7 | few | TRBD2 | TRBV11-1 | CASSLGSAGESYEQYF | TGTGCCAGCAGCTTAGGTTCAGCGGGGGAGTCCTACGAGCAGTACTTC
TRBJ1-2 | . | . | TRBV2 | CASSGQQADHGYTF | TGTGCCAGCAGTGGACAACAGGCGGATCATGGCTACACCTTC
TRBJ2-2 | . | TRBD1 | TRBV5-1 | CASSSIGTGNTGELFF | TGCGCCAGCAGCTCGATCGGGACAGGGAACACCGGGGAGCTGTTTTTT
TRBJ2-7 | . | TRBD2 | TRBV7-2 | CASSHPALAGGNYYEQYF | TGTGCCAGCAGCCACCCGGCTCTAGCGGGAGGGAATTACTACGAGCAGTACTTC
TRBJ2-4 | . | . | TRBV7-9 | CASSLGSVQPGENIQYF | TGTGCCAGCAGCTTAGGTTCAGTCCAGCCGGGGGAAAACATTCAGTACTTC
TRBJ2-3 | . | TRBD1 | TRBV9 | CASSAGQGPDTQYF | TGTGCCAGCAGCGCCGGACAGGGCCCAGATACGCAGTATTTT
TRBJ2-1 | . | TRBD2 | TRBV7-2 | CASSPEGTSRNEQFF | TGTGCCAGCAGCCCCGAGGGGACTAGCCGCAATGAGCAGTTCTTC
TRBJ2-3 | . | TRBD2 | TRBV3-1/TRBV3-2 | CASRGGSDTQYF | TGTGCCAGCAGGGGGGGGTCGGATACGCAGTATTTT
TRBJ1-1 | few | . | TRBV4-1 | CASSPGLLNTEAFF | TGCGCCAGCAGCCCCGGACTGTTGAACACTGAAGCTTTCTTT
TRBJ2-1 | . | . | TRBV7-2 | CASSLELAPLNNEQFF | TGTGCCAGCAGCTTAGAACTAGCTCCGTTAAACAATGAGCAGTTCTTC
TRBJ1-2 | . | TRBD1 | TRBV29-1 | CSAQGGGGYTF | TGCAGCGCTCAAGGGGGCGGGGGCTACACCTTC
TRBJ1-6 | once | . | TRBV20-1 | CSASLGPGKAPLHF | TGCAGTGCTAGTTTGGGCCCGGGGAAGGCGCCCCTCCACTTT
TRBJ2-1 | . | . | TRBV6-5 | CASRAQVYLGNEQFF | TGTGCCAGCAGAGCACAGGTCTACCTAGGTAATGAGCAGTTCTTC
TRBJ1-2 | few | . | TRBV2 | CASSEWLYTF | TGTGCCAGCAGTGAATGGCTCTACACCTTC
TRBJ2-7 | . | . | TRBV10-3 | CAISDKGSSYEQYF | TGTGCCATCAGTGATAAAGGGAGCTCCTACGAGCAGTACTTC
TRBJ1-3 | . | TRBD1 | TRBV7-2 | CASSSLPSGGSGNTIYF | TGTGCCAGCAGCTCACTCCCTTCAGGGGGCTCTGGAAACACCATATATTTT
TRBJ1-1 | . | TRBD1 | TRBV5-1 | CASSYRQGNTEAFF | TGCGCCAGCAGCTATCGACAGGGGAACACTGAAGCTTTCTTT
TRBJ1-5 | . | . | TRBV11-2 | CASSPWGEGQPQHF | TGTGCCAGCAGCCCCTGGGGGGAAGGTCAGCCCCAGCATTTT
TRBJ2-3 | . | TRBD2 | TRBV19 | CASRNRGGSDTQYF | TGTGCCAGTAGAAATCGGGGGGGATCGGATACGCAGTATTTT
TRBJ1-6 | once | TRBD1 | TRBV18 | CASSTGQGDNSPLHF | TGTGCCAGCTCAACAGGACAGGGGGACAATTCACCCCTCCACTTT
TRBJ2-1 | . | . | TRBV7-9 | CASSSGLSSYNEQFF | TGTGCCAGCAGCTCTGGACTGAGCTCCTACAATGAGCAGTTCTTC
TRBJ2-3 | . | TRBD2 | TRBV3-1/TRBV3-2 | CASSQEGAGGTDTQYF | TGTGCCAGCAGCCAAGAAGGAGCGGGGGGCACAGATACGCAGTATTTT
TRBJ2-5 | once | TRBD1 | TRBV4-3 | CASSHGTGQETQYF | TGCGCCAGCAGCCATGGGACAGGGCAAGAGACCCAGTACTTC
TRBJ2-5 | . | . | TRBV28 | CASSLPTTGKQETQYF | TGTGCCAGCAGTCTCCCCACCACAGGGAAACAAGAGACCCAGTACTTC
TRBJ2-7 | . | . | TRBV21-1 | CASSNTGGEQYF | TGTGCCAGCAGCAACACAGGGGGGGAGCAGTACTTC